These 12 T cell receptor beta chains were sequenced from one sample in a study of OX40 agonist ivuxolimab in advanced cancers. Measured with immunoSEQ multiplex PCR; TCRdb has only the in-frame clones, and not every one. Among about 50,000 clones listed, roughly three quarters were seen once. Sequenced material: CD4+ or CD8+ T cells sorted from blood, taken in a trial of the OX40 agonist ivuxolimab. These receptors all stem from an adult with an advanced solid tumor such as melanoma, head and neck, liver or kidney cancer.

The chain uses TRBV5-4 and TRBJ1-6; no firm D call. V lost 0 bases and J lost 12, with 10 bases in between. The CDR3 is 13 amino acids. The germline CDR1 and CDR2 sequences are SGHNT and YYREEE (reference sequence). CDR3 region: CASSLVGREPLHF. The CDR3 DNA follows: TGTGCCAGCAGCTTGGTAGGGCGGGAACCCCTCCACTTT.

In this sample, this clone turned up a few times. In DNA form, the CDR3 reads TGTGCCAGCAGCGCCCGAACTACAGTGAACACTGAAGCTTTCTTT. Its protein is CASSARTTVNTEAFF. The chain has TRBV9 and TRBJ1-1; D gene ambiguous. The CDR3 spans 15 residues. The germline V and J ends were trimmed by 3 bases and 0 bases, with 12 bases remaining between them. Germline V gene sequence: CDR1 SGDLS, CDR2 YYNGEE.

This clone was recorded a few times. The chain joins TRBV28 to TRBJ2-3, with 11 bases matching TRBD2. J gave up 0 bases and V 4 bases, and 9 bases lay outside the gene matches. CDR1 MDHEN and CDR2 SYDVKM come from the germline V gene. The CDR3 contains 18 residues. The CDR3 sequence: CASSSTSGGTISTDTQYF. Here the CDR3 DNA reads TGTGCCAGCAGTTCAACTAGCGGGGGAACGATTAGCACAGATACGCAGTATTTT.

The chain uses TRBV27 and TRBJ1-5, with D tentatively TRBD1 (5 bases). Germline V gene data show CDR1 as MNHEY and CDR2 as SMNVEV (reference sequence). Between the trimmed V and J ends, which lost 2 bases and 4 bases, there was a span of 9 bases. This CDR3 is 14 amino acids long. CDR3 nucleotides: TGTGCCAGCAGTTTAAGGGGATTGAATCAGCCCCAGCATTTT. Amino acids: CASSLRGLNQPQHF.

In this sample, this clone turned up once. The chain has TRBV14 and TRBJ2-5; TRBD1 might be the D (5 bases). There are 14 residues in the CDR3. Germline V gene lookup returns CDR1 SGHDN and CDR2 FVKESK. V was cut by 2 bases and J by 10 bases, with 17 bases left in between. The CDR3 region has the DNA TGTGCCAGCAGCCAATCGGCAGGGTATAAGTTCCAGTACTTC. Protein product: CASSQSAGYKFQYF.

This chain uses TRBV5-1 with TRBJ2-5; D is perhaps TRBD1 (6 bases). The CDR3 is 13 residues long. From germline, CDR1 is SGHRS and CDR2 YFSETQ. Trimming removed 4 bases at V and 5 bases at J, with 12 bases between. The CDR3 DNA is TGCGCCAGCAGCGAACAGGGTTGGGAGACCCAGTACTTC. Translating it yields CASSEQGWETQYF.

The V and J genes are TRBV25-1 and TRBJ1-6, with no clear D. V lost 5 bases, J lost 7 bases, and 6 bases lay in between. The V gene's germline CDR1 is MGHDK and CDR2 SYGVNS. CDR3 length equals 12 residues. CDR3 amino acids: CASSFGNSPLHF. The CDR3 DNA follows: TGTGCCAGCAGTTTTGGAAATTCACCCCTCCACTTT.

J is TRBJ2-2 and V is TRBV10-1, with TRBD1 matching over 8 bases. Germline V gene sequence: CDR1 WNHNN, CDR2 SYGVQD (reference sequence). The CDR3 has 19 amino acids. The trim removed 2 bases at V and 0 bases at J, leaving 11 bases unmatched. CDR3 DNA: TGCGCCAGCAGTGAGGGGACAGGACAGACGTTCGCGAACACCGGGGAGCTGTTTTTT. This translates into CASSEGTGQTFANTGELFF.

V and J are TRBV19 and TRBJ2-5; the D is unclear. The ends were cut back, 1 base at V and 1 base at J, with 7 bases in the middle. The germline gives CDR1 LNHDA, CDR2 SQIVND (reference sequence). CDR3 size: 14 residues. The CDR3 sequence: CASSIVPFQETQYF. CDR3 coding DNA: TGTGCCAGTAGTATAGTCCCGTTCCAAGAGACCCAGTACTTC. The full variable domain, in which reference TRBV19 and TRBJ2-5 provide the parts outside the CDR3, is DGGITQSPKYLFRKEGQNVTLSCEQNLNHDAMYWYRQDPGQGLRLIYYSQIVNDFQKGDIAEGYSVSREKKESFPLTVTSAQKNPTAFYLCASSIVPFQETQYFGPGTRLLVL.

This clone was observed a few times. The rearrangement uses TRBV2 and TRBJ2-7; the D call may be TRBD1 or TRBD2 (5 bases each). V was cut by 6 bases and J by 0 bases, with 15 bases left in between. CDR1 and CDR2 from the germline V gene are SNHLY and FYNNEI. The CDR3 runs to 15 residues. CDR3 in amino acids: CASSQRGRNSYEQYF. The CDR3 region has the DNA TGTGCCAGCAGCCAAAGGGGACGGAACTCCTACGAGCAGTACTTC.

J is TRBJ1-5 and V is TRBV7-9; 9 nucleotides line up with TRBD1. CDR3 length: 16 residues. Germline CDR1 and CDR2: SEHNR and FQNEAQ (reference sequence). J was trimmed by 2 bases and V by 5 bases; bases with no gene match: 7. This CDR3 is CASSEQGAVGNQPQHF. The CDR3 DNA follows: TGTGCCAGCAGCGAACAGGGGGCAGTGGGCAATCAGCCCCAGCATTTT.

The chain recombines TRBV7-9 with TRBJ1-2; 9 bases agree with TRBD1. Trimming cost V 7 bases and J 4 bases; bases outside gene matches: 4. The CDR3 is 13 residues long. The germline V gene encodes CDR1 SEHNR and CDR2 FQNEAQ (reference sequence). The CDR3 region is CASTGTGIYGYTF. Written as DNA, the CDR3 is TGTGCCAGCACGGGGACAGGGATCTATGGCTACACCTTC.